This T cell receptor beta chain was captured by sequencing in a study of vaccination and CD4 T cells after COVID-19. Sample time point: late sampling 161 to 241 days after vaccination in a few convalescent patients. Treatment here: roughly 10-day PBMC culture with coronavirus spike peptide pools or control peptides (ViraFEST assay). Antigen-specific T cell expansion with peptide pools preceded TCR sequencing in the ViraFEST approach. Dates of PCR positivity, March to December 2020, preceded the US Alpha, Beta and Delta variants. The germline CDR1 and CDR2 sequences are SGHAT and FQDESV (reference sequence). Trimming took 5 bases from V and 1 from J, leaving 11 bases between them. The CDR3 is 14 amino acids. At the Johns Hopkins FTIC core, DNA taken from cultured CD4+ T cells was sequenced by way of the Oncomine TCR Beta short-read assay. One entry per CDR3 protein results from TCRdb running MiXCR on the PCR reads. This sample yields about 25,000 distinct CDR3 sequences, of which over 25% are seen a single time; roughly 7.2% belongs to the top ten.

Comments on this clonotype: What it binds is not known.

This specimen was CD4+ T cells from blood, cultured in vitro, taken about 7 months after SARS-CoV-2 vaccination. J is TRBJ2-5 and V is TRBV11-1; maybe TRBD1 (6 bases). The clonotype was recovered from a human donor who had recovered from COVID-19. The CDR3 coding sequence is TGTGCCAGCAGCCCACAGGGTCCCCAAGAGACCCAGTACTTC. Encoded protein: CASSPQGPQETQYF.